This T cell receptor (beta chain) was identified during a study of tumor and adjacent non-tumor tissue in lung cancer. The template was RNA from unsorted bulk tissue. More than 3 cm separated this lung sample from the edge of the tumor. TCRbeta libraries were built with three rounds of nested PCR, modified from ARM-PCR. TCRdb re-analysed the multiplex PCR reads in MiXCR, keeping a single row per CDR3 protein. The table has 43,000 or so distinct CDR3 sequences, less than 65% seen once. As for this clonotype: The junction departs from the called germline gene at one end, perhaps through a read error.

Source material: distant non-tumor lung tissue. This TCR was sampled from a man between 45 and 60 years old with non-small cell lung cancer.

The CDR3 is CANSFQGSQTQYF. The CDR3 DNA sequence: TGTGCCAACAGTTTCCAGGGCTCTCAGACCCAATACTTC. The rearrangement joins TRBV28 to TRBJ2-5, with D tentatively TRBD1 (5 bases). Germline CDR1 and CDR2: MDHEN and SYDVKM. The CDR3 extends over 13 amino acids.